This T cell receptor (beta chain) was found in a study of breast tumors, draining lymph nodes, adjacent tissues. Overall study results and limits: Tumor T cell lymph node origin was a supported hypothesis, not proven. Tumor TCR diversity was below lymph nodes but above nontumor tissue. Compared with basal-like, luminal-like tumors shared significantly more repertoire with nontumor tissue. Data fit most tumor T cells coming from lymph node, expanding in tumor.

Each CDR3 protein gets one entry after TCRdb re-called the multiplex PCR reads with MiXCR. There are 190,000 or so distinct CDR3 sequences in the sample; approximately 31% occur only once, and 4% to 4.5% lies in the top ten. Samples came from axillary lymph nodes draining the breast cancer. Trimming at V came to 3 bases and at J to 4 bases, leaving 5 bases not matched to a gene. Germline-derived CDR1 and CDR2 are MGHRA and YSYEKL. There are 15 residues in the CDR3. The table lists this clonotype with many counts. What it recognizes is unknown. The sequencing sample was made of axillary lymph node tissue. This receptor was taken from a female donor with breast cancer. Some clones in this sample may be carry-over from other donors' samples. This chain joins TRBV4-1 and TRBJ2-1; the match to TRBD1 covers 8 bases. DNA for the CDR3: TGCGCCAGCAGCCAGGGACAGGCCGCTTACAATGAGCAGTTCTTC. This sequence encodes CASSQGQAAYNEQFF.